These T cell receptor beta chains were read from a single sample in a study of T cell responses to AZD1222 COVID-19 vaccine. The method was immunoSEQ multiplex PCR; TCRdb's version includes in-frame clones alone and lacks a portion of them. The sample consists of some 130,000 clones, approximately 83% of them appearing once. Sample: peripheral blood, taken on day 0 of AZD1222 vaccination. These receptors originate from an adult in good health. Both conserved end residues are part of each CDR3. D genes are given only for firm matches. Rows give clone size only sometimes, using once, few, many, or a class for an expanded clone.

J gene: TRBJ1-2
V gene: TRBV18
D gene: TRBD1
clone size: once
CDR3 protein: CASSDLGRTGQGYTF
CDR3 DNA: TGTGCCAGCTCGGACCTGGGGCGGACAGGGCAAGGCTACACCTTC

J gene: TRBJ2-7
V gene: TRBV9
D gene: -
clone size: -
CDR3 protein: CASSTLGGSDEQYF
CDR3 DNA: TGTGCCAGCAGCACACTAGGGGGATCCGACGAGCAGTACTTC

J gene: TRBJ2-1
V gene: TRBV19
D gene: TRBD2
clone size: once
CDR3 protein: CASSIAAGTSGRVYNEQFF
CDR3 DNA: TGTGCCAGTAGTATAGCCGCCGGGACTAGCGGGAGGGTATACAATGAGCAGTTCTTC

J gene: TRBJ1-2
V gene: TRBV28
D gene: TRBD1
clone size: -
CDR3 protein: CASADRDRPNYGYTF
CDR3 DNA: TGTGCCAGTGCTGACCGGGACAGACCTAACTATGGCTACACCTTC

J gene: TRBJ1-5
V gene: TRBV24-1
D gene: -
clone size: -
CDR3 protein: CATSDSWSHQPQHF
CDR3 DNA: TGTGCCACCAGTGATTCTTGGTCCCATCAGCCCCAGCATTTT

J gene: TRBJ2-3
V gene: TRBV7-9
D gene: -
clone size: -
CDR3 protein: CASIGTDTQYF
CDR3 DNA: TGTGCCAGCATCGGGACAGATACGCAGTATTTT

J gene: TRBJ1-1
V gene: TRBV6-5
D gene: -
clone size: once
CDR3 protein: CASSYSSGANTEAFF
CDR3 DNA: TGTGCCAGCAGTTACTCATCCGGGGCGAACACTGAAGCTTTCTTT

J gene: TRBJ1-1
V gene: TRBV10-2
D gene: TRBD1
clone size: -
CDR3 protein: CASRTGGGTEAFF
CDR3 DNA: TGCGCCAGCAGAACAGGGGGAGGTACTGAAGCTTTCTTT

J gene: TRBJ1-2
V gene: TRBV19
D gene: -
clone size: -
CDR3 protein: CASSIDYSRDYGYTF
CDR3 DNA: TGTGCCAGTAGTATTGACTATAGCAGGGACTATGGCTACACCTTC

J gene: TRBJ2-5
V gene: TRBV28
D gene: -
clone size: few
CDR3 protein: CASSFGLAIYGGETQYF
CDR3 DNA: TGTGCCAGCAGTTTTGGTCTAGCGATATACGGCGGAGAGACCCAGTACTTC

J gene: TRBJ1-5
V gene: TRBV3-1/TRBV3-2
D gene: -
clone size: -
CDR3 protein: CASSQSRTNQPQHF
CDR3 DNA: TGTGCCAGCAGCCAATCAAGGACGAATCAGCCCCAGCATTTT

J gene: TRBJ1-2
V gene: TRBV18
D gene: -
clone size: few
CDR3 protein: CASSQSGNYGYTF
CDR3 DNA: TGTGCCAGCTCACAGTCGGGAAACTATGGCTACACCTTC

J gene: TRBJ2-1
V gene: TRBV5-1
D gene: TRBD2
clone size: -
CDR3 protein: CASSFGTSGGAWDNEQFF
CDR3 DNA: TGCGCCAGCAGCTTCGGGACTAGCGGGGGGGCCTGGGACAATGAGCAGTTCTTC

J gene: TRBJ2-5
V gene: TRBV3-1/TRBV3-2
D gene: TRBD1
clone size: -
CDR3 protein: CASSYRQGQETQYF
CDR3 DNA: TGTGCCAGCAGCTACCGACAGGGCCAAGAGACCCAGTACTTC

J gene: TRBJ2-5
V gene: TRBV2
D gene: -
clone size: -
CDR3 protein: CANLVQGDQETQYF
CDR3 DNA: TGTGCCAACCTAGTTCAGGGAGATCAAGAGACCCAGTACTTC

J gene: TRBJ2-1
V gene: TRBV5-1
D gene: TRBD1
clone size: -
CDR3 protein: CASSQTGTGVNEQFF
CDR3 DNA: TGCGCCAGCAGCCAGACCGGGACAGGTGTAAATGAGCAGTTCTTC

J gene: TRBJ2-7
V gene: TRBV14
D gene: -
clone size: -
CDR3 protein: CASSQGRIQGRSSEQYF
CDR3 DNA: TGTGCCAGCAGCCAAGGCCGAATACAGGGTAGGTCGTCCGAGCAGTACTTC